This TCR beta chain was captured by sequencing in a study of tumor-infiltrating lymphocytes in localized non-small cell lung cancer (dated by TCRdb to about 2021). Regarding the complete study: The cohort covered several histologies, both smokers and never-smokers, and patients whose samples were collected after neoadjuvant chemotherapy. Each patient provided resected tumor tissue plus uninvolved lung tissue from the same patient, with the uninvolved lung tissue described as non-adjacent to the tumor. The same patients underwent several integrated assays, with TCR sequencing performed together with flow cytometry, multiplex immunofluorescence, RNA-seq, exome sequencing and proteomics. The overall ICON cohort was composed of under 190 surgical patients with localized non-small cell lung cancer whose tumors were resected. For roughly 55 patients, immunoSEQ T-cell fraction was compared between paired tumor and uninvolved lung. General study outcomes and caveats: No difference in TCR-derived T-cell fraction was observed between the flow cytometry-defined immunotypes IM1 (good prognosis) and IM2 (poor prognosis). Because different pieces of the same tissue were used for different assays, technical variation could not be separated from intratumor heterogeneity. Consistent with immunofluorescence CD3 counts, TCRbeta sequencing supported greater T cell infiltration in tumors than in uninvolved lung tissue. Assay coverage differed among patients according to how much tissue was available, so only a subset of the cohort had TCR sequencing.

The immunoSEQ assay used for TCR sequencing gave the T-cell fraction in both tumor and uninvolved lung tissue. From the authors' description of their analysis: In the survival analysis, patients were divided into a high T-cell fraction group (upper tertile) and a low T-cell fraction group (lower two tertiles), and the two groups were compared using a log-rank test. A signed-rank test was used to test paired tumor versus uninvolved lung differences in T-cell fraction. Sourced from immuneACCESS, this table was stored by TCRdb with only in-frame sequences that have V and J called. A share of the clones is absent; for the studies checked, an unresolved V gene accounts for under half, and the remainder has no known explanation. Clonal size and the V and J genes are those of that table, whereas D and trimming came from the DNA. The sample profile shows approximately 13,000 clones; 80% to 90% of them were found once. Together, the top ten hold under 4.5% of the sample.

For this clone: Its specific antigen is unknown. No much larger clonotype is one base removed from it; base qualities were not supplied.

According to the germline V gene, CDR1 reads SGHTA and CDR2 reads FQGTGA. The CDR3 spans 16 residues, from the cysteine through the phenylalanine. The entry retains the CDR3 DNA only, 48 bases that are in frame from base 1. From V the trimming removes 1 base and from J it removes 3 bases, while the gene matches leave 5 bases of the junction unaccounted for. ICON enrollment began in early 2016, and the last patient was enrolled in 2018. A subcohort of around 76 patients provided fresh tumor and matched uninvolved tissue for in-depth immune analyses, with TCR sequencing among those analyses. TCR sequencing was performed on DNA isolated from bulk tissue, without cell sorting.

The sequenced sample was uninvolved lung tissue not adjacent to the tumor. The receptor chain draws on TRBV7-3 and TRBJ2-2; 7 nucleotides in the junction match TRBD2. This sequence was found in a human donor with non-small cell lung cancer. The CDR3 protein is CASSLMAGRDTGELFF. The DNA sequence is TGTGCCAGCAGCTTAATGGCGGGGAGGGACACCGGGGAGCTGTTTTTT.